These 29 T cell receptor beta chains came from one sample sequenced in a study of blood T cell repertoires in COVID-19. Clones were sequenced by immunoSEQ multiplex PCR, and TCRdb holds only the in-frame ones, with some missing. The data hold approximately 79,000 clones, with about 89% observed a single time. The sequencing input was peripheral blood. These receptor sequences come from a man in his 60s with acute or convalescent COVID-19.

The rearrangement uses TRBV6-5 and TRBJ1-2, with 7 bases that match TRBD1. V shed 0 bases and J 3 bases; nucleotides not matched to a gene: 7. This CDR3 has 16 amino acids. Germline V CDR1 and CDR2: MNHEY, SVGAGI. The CDR3 DNA sequence: TGTGCCAGCAGTTACTCGAGGTTAGGGGGCGACTATGGCTACACCTTC. Translating gives CASSYSRLGGDYGYTF.

The J gene is TRBJ2-1, the V gene TRBV7-9; the D is unclear. Germline CDR1 SEHNR, CDR2 FQNEAQ (reference sequence). Trimming took 4 bases from V and 9 from J, leaving 10 bases between them. The CDR3 extends over 12 amino acids. CDR3 sequence: CASSYGSTEQFF. As DNA, the CDR3 is TGTGCCAGCAGCTACGGTAGCACTGAGCAGTTCTTC.

This rearrangement joins TRBV27 to TRBJ2-5, with TRBD2 identical over 10 bases. V lost 4 bases to trimming and J lost 1 base; unmatched junction nucleotides: 6. There are 16 residues in the CDR3. From germline, CDR1 is MNHEY and CDR2 SMNVEV (reference sequence). Here the CDR3 reads CASSSRAGGIQETQYF. The CDR3 region has the DNA TGTGCCAGCAGTTCAAGAGCGGGAGGGATCCAAGAGACCCAGTACTTC.

The V call is TRBV6-5, the J call TRBJ1-2; D is undetermined. The CDR3 spans 16 residues. V was clipped by 0 bases and J by 1 base, with 12 bases between them. From germline, CDR1 is MNHEY and CDR2 SVGAGI. In DNA form, the CDR3 reads TGTGCCAGCAGTTACTCAGCGGACGGCGGTAACTATGGCTACACCTTC. It codes for CASSYSADGGNYGYTF.

The chain couples TRBV7-9 to TRBJ2-7; 10 bases align to TRBD1. The CDR3 contains 14 residues. After removal of 5 bases from V and 4 bases from J, the junction contained 5 bases not matched to a gene. Germline V gene sequence: CDR1 SEHNR, CDR2 FQNEAQ (reference sequence). The CDR3 DNA sequence: TGTGCCAGCAGCAAAGGGACAGGGGTTTACGAGCAGTACTTC. Translating gives CASSKGTGVYEQYF.

V gene TRBV7-9 combines with J gene TRBJ1-1; D is possibly TRBD1 (6 bases). Germline assignment: CDR1 SEHNR and CDR2 FQNEAQ (reference sequence). V was pared by 3 bases and J by 8 bases, with 16 bases between. This CDR3 region has 14 residues. CDR3 loop: CASSFQGHTGEAFF. CDR3 DNA sequence: TGTGCCAGCAGCTTCCAAGGACATACAGGGGAAGCTTTCTTT.

The chain joins TRBV30 to TRBJ1-1; a weak D match, TRBD1 (5 bases). CDR1 and CDR2 from the germline V gene are GTSNPN and SVGIG (reference sequence). This CDR3 comprises 16 residues. V lost 1 base and J lost 1, with 16 bases in between. The CDR3 here is CAWSAGSGEWNTEAFF. The CDR3 DNA sequence: TGTGCCTGGAGTGCCGGCTCGGGGGAATGGAACACTGAAGCTTTCTTT.

The chain links TRBV27 to TRBJ2-5, with 7 positions matching TRBD2. Germline assignment: CDR1 MNHEY and CDR2 SMNVEV (reference sequence). The junction had 4 bases not matched to a gene; V was cut back by 2 bases and J by 4 bases. CDR3 length: 14 amino acids. This CDR3 reads CASSLGGGRETQYF. The CDR3 region has the DNA TGTGCCAGCAGTTTAGGTGGCGGGAGAGAGACCCAGTACTTC.

On this clone itself: A read error may account for a junction end that differs from germline. The gene calls are TRBV29-1 and TRBJ2-7; D not resolved. Per germline, CDR1 SQVTM and CDR2 ANQGSEA. This CDR3 comprises 13 residues. The CDR3 reads CSVEKSNGAEQHF. CDR3 in DNA: TGCAGCGTTGAAAAATCGAATGGTGCGGAGCAGCACTTC.

Here the CDR3 reads CASSTGYGYTF. The CDR3 nucleotides are TGTGCCAGCAGTACAGGGTATGGCTACACCTTC. V gene TRBV6-5 combines with J gene TRBJ1-2; tentatively, D is TRBD1 (6 bases). CDR1 is MNHEY, CDR2 SVGAGI, per germline. V lost 5 bases, J lost 5 bases, and 6 bases lay in between. The CDR3 is made up of 11 amino acids.

The chain couples TRBV7-8 to TRBJ1-4; D may be TRBD1 (6 bases). Germline CDR1 SGHVS, CDR2 FQNEAQ. V lost 5 bases to trimming and J lost 8 bases, with 15 bases between them. The CDR3 is 14 amino acids. The CDR3 sequence: CASSRQGPREKLFF. The CDR3, as DNA: TGTGCCAGCAGCCGCCAGGGGCCGCGGGAAAAACTGTTTTTT. The whole variable domain, remainder taken from reference TRBV7-8 and TRBJ1-4, is GAGVSQSPRYKVAKRGQDVALRCDPISGHVSLFWYQQALGQGPEFLTYFQNEAQLDKSGLPSDRFFAERPEGSVSTLKIQRTQQEDSAVYLCASSRQGPREKLFFGSGTQLSVL.

The chain links TRBV29-1 to TRBJ1-1; the D gene is possibly TRBD1 (5 bases). The CDR3 spans 13 residues. Trimming removed 4 bases at V and 4 bases at J, with 13 bases between. Germline V gene sequence: CDR1 SQVTM, CDR2 ANQGSEA. The CDR3 nucleotides read TGCAGCGTTGGAGGCCCCGGGGGCACTGAAGCTTTCTTT. Amino acid sequence: CSVGGPGGTEAFF.

This clone was seen once. The chain has TRBV7-9 and TRBJ1-1; D is undetermined. The CDR3 length is 14 residues. V was shortened by 5 bases and J by 1 base, with 11 bases between the two germline ends. Germline V gene sequence: CDR1 SEHNR, CDR2 FQNEAQ (reference sequence). CDR3 nucleotide sequence: TGTGCCAGCAGCCCTCCGACTGGGAACACTGAAGCTTTCTTT. This gives the protein CASSPPTGNTEAFF.

CDR3 in DNA: TGTGCCAGCAACCGGGAAGACCTGGACACAGATACGCAGTATTTT. Translating it yields CASNREDLDTDTQYF. This chain links TRBV9 with TRBJ2-3; possible D gene TRBD2, 5 bases. V gave up 6 bases and J gave up 2 bases, with 16 bases separating them. Germline CDR1 SGDLS, CDR2 YYNGEE. The CDR3 length is 15 residues.

The chain employs TRBV29-1 and TRBJ2-1; 10 positions agree with TRBD2. Germline CDR1 SQVTM, CDR2 ANQGSEA. The CDR3 spans 13 residues. J was trimmed by 8 bases and V by 3 bases; bases with no gene match: 4. CDR3 DNA: TGCAGCGTTGATGCTAGCGGGAGTGATGAGCAGTTCTTC. Translated: CSVDASGSDEQFF.

This chain connects TRBV28 to TRBJ1-4, with a tentative D call TRBD1 (5 bases). V was trimmed by 4 bases and J by 0 bases, leaving 12 bases between them. The length of the CDR3 is 16 residues. The germline CDR1 and CDR2 sequences are MDHEN and SYDVKM. CDR3 in amino acids: CASSSPGGTTNEKLFF. DNA for the CDR3: TGTGCCAGCAGTTCCCCCGGGGGAACAACTAATGAAAAACTGTTTTTT.

The chain uses TRBV3-1 (or the pseudogene TRBV3-2) and TRBJ2-1; the D is unclear. V lost 4 bases to trimming and J lost 3 bases, with 10 bases between them. Germline values: CDR1 LGHDT, CDR2 YNNKEL (reference sequence). The CDR3 totals 14 residues. CDR3 region: CASSPAGYYNEQFF. In nucleotides, the CDR3 is TGTGCCAGCAGCCCCGCCGGGTACTACAATGAGCAGTTCTTC.

CDR3 protein: CASSAIPGNTIYF. The CDR3 DNA reads TGTGCCAGCAGCGCAATCCCTGGAAACACCATATATTTT. The chain combines TRBV9 with TRBJ1-3; D remains ambiguous. The CDR3 is 13 residues long. Trimming took off 3 bases at V and 2 bases at J, with 6 bases between the two ends. Germline V gene lookup returns CDR1 SGDLS and CDR2 YYNGEE.

V and J are TRBV19 and TRBJ2-5; 10 bases are a match to TRBD1. In germline, CDR1 is LNHDA, CDR2 SQIVND (reference sequence). V lost 2 bases to trimming and J lost 5 bases; unmatched junction nucleotides: 11. This CDR3 spans 17 amino acids. The DNA of the CDR3 is TGTGCCAGTAGTATAAAAAGGAGACAGGGGGCGCGTGAGACCCAGTACTTC. It specifies CASSIKRRQGARETQYF. The full variable domain, its missing parts supplied by reference TRBV19 and TRBJ2-5, is DGGITQSPKYLFRKEGQNVTLSCEQNLNHDAMYWYRQDPGQGLRLIYYSQIVNDFQKGDIAEGYSVSREKKESFPLTVTSAQKNPTAFYLCASSIKRRQGARETQYFGPGTRLLVL.

The genes are TRBV5-4 and TRBJ1-2; unclear D gene. This CDR3 has 13 amino acids. Germline CDR1 and CDR2: SGHNT and YYREEE (reference sequence). Deletions cut 0 bases from V and 2 bases from J, with 5 bases between. The chain's CDR3 is CASSLAQNYGYTF. In DNA form, the CDR3 reads TGTGCCAGCAGCTTGGCACAGAACTATGGCTACACCTTC.

The J gene is TRBJ2-7, the V gene TRBV7-9; D possibly corresponds to TRBD1 (6 bases). The V end was cut by 4 bases, the J end by 4 bases, with 8 bases between. Germline V lookup: CDR1 SEHNR, CDR2 FQNEAQ (reference sequence). This CDR3 is built from 12 residues. The CDR3 reads CASSSTGYEQYF. CDR3 DNA sequence: TGTGCCAGCAGCTCAACAGGGTACGAGCAGTACTTC.

The J gene is TRBJ2-3, the V gene TRBV7-3, with 7 positions matching TRBD2. The trim removed 2 bases at V and 6 bases at J, leaving 11 bases unmatched. Germline V gives CDR1 SGHTA, CDR2 FQGTGA. CDR3 length equals 16 residues. The CDR3: CASSLGPLEGGDTQYF. CDR3 coding DNA: TGTGCCAGCAGCTTAGGTCCACTAGAGGGAGGGGATACGCAGTATTTT.

The chain recombines TRBV2 with TRBJ1-2, with D unresolved. CDR1 is SNHLY and CDR2 is FYNNEI in the germline V gene. The CDR3 has 14 amino acids. The V end was cut by 2 bases, the J end by 3 bases, with 10 bases between. CDR3 sequence: CASSEPRSHYGYTF. The CDR3 DNA sequence: TGTGCCAGCAGTGAACCGAGGTCGCACTATGGCTACACCTTC. Full variable domain (outside the CDR3, taken from reference TRBV2 and TRBJ1-2): EPEVTQTPSHQVTQMGQEVILRCVPISNHLYFYWYRQILGQKVEFLVSFYNNEISEKSEIFDDQFSVERPDGSNFTLKIRSTKLEDSAMYFCASSEPRSHYGYTFGSGTRLTVV.

The chain is built from TRBV20-1 and TRBJ1-1; 7 nucleotides agree with TRBD1. Losses at the gene ends were 6 bases for V and 10 bases for J; bases not matched to a gene: 8. CDR3 length: 11 residues. Germline V CDR1 and CDR2: DFQATT, SNEGSKA (reference sequence). The CDR3 DNA is TGCAGTGCCAGACAGGGAGGGGTAGCTTTCTTT. As protein: CSARQGGVAFF.

This clone was counted a few times. The chain has TRBV19 and TRBJ1-1, with TRBD1 matching 8 bases. After removal of 5 bases from V and 6 bases from J, the junction contained 8 bases not matched to a gene. The V gene's germline CDR1 is LNHDA and CDR2 SQIVND (reference sequence). The CDR3 is 14 amino acids. In nucleotides, the CDR3 is TGTGCCAGTAGTCGGACAGGGAGGAATCCTGAAGCTTTCTTT. Its translation: CASSRTGRNPEAFF.

The CDR3 protein is CASSSTSGSSTGELFF. Here the CDR3 DNA reads TGCGCCAGCAGCTCGACTAGCGGGAGTTCCACCGGGGAGCTGTTTTTT. This chain links TRBV5-1 with TRBJ2-2, with 12 bases identical to TRBD2. Germline values: CDR1 SGHRS, CDR2 YFSETQ. After removal of 3 bases from V and 4 bases from J, the junction contained 4 bases not matched to a gene. The CDR3 is made up of 16 amino acids. Drawing the rest from reference TRBV5-1 and TRBJ2-2, the complete variable domain is KAGVTQTPRYLIKTRGQQVTLSCSPISGHRSVSWYQQTPGQGLQFLFEYFSETQRNKGNFPGRFSGRQFSNSRSEMNVSTLELGDSALYLCASSSTSGSSTGELFFGEGSRLTVL.

The chain's CDR3 is CATRTSGGRNEQFF. The CDR3 DNA follows: TGTGCCACCCGGACTAGCGGGGGGAGGAATGAGCAGTTCTTC. The chain uses TRBV2 and TRBJ2-1; TRBD2 aligns across 14 bases. V shed 10 bases, J shed 7 bases, and the junction held 6 bases outside the gene matches. CDR1 and CDR2 (germline): SNHLY, FYNNEI. This CDR3 comprises 14 residues.

This chain uses TRBV4-1 with TRBJ2-5; D unclear. V gave up 1 base and J gave up 2 bases, with 14 bases separating them. The CDR3 totals 16 residues. From germline, CDR1 is MGHRA and CDR2 YSYEKL. This CDR3 is CASSQAPLADQETQYF. CDR3 bases: TGCGCCAGCAGCCAAGCTCCGCTTGCAGATCAAGAGACCCAGTACTTC.

The rearrangement links TRBV11-2 to TRBJ2-5; TRBD1 might be the D (6 bases). V lost 6 bases and J lost 0, with 11 bases in between. The germline CDR1 and CDR2 sequences are SGHAT and FQNNGV. This CDR3 comprises 14 residues. Here the CDR3 DNA reads TGTGCCAGCAGACGGGACACGAACCAAGAGACCCAGTACTTC. Translated, it gives CASRRDTNQETQYF. The full variable domain, in which reference TRBV11-2 and TRBJ2-5 provide the parts outside the CDR3, is EAGVAQSPRYKIIEKRQSVAFWCNPISGHATLYWYQQILGQGPKLLIQFQNNGVVDDSQLPKDRFSAERLKGVDSTLKIQPAKLEDSAVYLCASRRDTNQETQYFGPGTRLLVL.